These T cell receptor beta chains were read from a single sample in a study of blood T cell repertoires in COVID-19. The assay was immunoSEQ multiplex PCR, and TCRdb's table has in-frame clones only and misses some. There are 250,000 to 350,000 clones in the sample; roughly 87% occur only once, and 8% to 9.5% lies in the top ten. Sequenced: PBMCs or T cells enriched from blood (not recorded which). The receptors derive from a woman aged 18-29 years who had recovered from COVID-19. Both conserved end residues are part of each CDR3. Fields, in order: J gene, clone size, V gene, D gene, CDR3 protein, CDR3 DNA. The D gene is left open where the match is weak. Clone size, where shown, is once, few, many, or a class for clones that have expanded.

TRBJ1-2 NA TRBV28 NA CASSPYRPRVFRGYGYTF TGTGCCAGCAGCCCTTACCGCCCCCGGGTCTTCCGAGGCTATGGCTACACCTTC
TRBJ2-1 NA TRBV9 TRBD2 CASSPQIAGVSYNEQFF TGTGCCAGCAGCCCCCAAATAGCGGGAGTCTCCTACAATGAGCAGTTCTTC
TRBJ1-1 NA TRBV7-3 NA CASSLSGGPNTEAFF TGTGCCAGCAGCTTATCTGGAGGCCCGAACACTGAAGCTTTCTTT
TRBJ2-3 NA TRBV6-2/TRBV6-3 TRBD2 CASSYQAGESTDTQYF TGTGCCAGCAGCTATCAAGCGGGAGAGAGCACAGATACGCAGTATTTT
TRBJ1-5 NA TRBV5-8 TRBD1 CASSLKTRQGESQPQHF TGTGCCAGCAGCTTAAAGACGAGACAGGGAGAGAGTCAGCCCCAGCATTTT
TRBJ1-1 few TRBV5-1 NA CASSLGWTPTGMNTEAFF TGCGCCAGCAGCTTGGGTTGGACCCCAACAGGGATGAACACTGAAGCTTTCTTT
TRBJ2-7 many TRBV5-1 TRBD1 CASSLGTGQFYEQYF TGCGCCAGCAGCTTAGGGACAGGGCAATTCTACGAGCAGTACTTC
TRBJ1-5 NA TRBV27 NA CASRRAGSNQPQHF TGTGCCAGCAGACGGGCGGGAAGCAATCAGCCCCAGCATTTT
TRBJ1-1 NA TRBV18 NA CASSPLQGTADTEAFF TGTGCCAGCTCACCATTGCAGGGGACGGCGGACACTGAAGCTTTCTTT
TRBJ2-3 few TRBV2 NA CAITVWGGTDTQYF TGTGCCATTACGGTTTGGGGGGGCACAGATACGCAGTATTTT
TRBJ2-5 NA TRBV7-2 TRBD1 CASSRRTGGDETQYF TGTGCCAGCAGCAGAAGGACAGGGGGCGATGAGACCCAGTACTTC
TRBJ2-3 NA TRBV9 NA CASSVETGSTDTQYF TGTGCCAGCAGCGTAGAGACCGGGAGCACAGATACGCAGTATTTT
TRBJ2-3 NA TRBV7-2 TRBD2 CASSLAPSGTSTDTQYF TGTGCCAGCAGCTTAGCTCCTAGCGGTACTAGCACAGATACGCAGTATTTT
TRBJ1-4 NA TRBV7-2 NA CASSSGQWEKLFF TGTGCCAGCAGCTCCGGACAATGGGAAAAACTGTTTTTT
TRBJ2-5 NA TRBV11-2 NA CASSLITRGKETQYF TGTGCCAGCAGCTTAATCACACGGGGGAAGGAGACCCAGTACTTC
TRBJ2-5 NA TRBV27 NA CASRAVGFSEGLGQETQYF TGTGCCAGCAGGGCCGTAGGATTTTCGGAGGGACTTGGCCAAGAGACCCAGTACTTC
TRBJ2-5 NA TRBV7-7 NA CASSRLGGGQETQYF TGTGCCAGCAGCCGCCTCGGAGGCGGGCAAGAGACCCAGTACTTC
TRBJ1-2 NA TRBV4-3 TRBD1 CASSQNRGYGYTF TGCGCCAGCAGCCAGAACAGGGGCTATGGCTACACCTTC
TRBJ2-3 NA TRBV18 TRBD2 CASSLRGGGVTDTQYF TGTGCCAGCTCACTCCGCGGCGGGGGGGTCACAGATACGCAGTATTTT
TRBJ2-7 NA TRBV7-9 NA CASTPGGEGMDYEQYF TGTGCCAGCACCCCCGGGGGTGAGGGGATGGACTACGAGCAGTACTTC
TRBJ1-6 once TRBV5-4 NA CASSLAGQSNSPLHF TGTGCCAGCAGCTTGGCAGGGCAAAGTAATTCACCCCTCCACTTT
TRBJ2-5 NA TRBV7-3 NA CASSRQWRETQYF TGTGCCAGCAGCCGACAGTGGAGAGAGACCCAGTACTTC
TRBJ1-1 NA TRBV4-3 NA CASSQDRNTEAFF TGCGCCAGCAGCCAAGACAGGAACACTGAAGCTTTCTTT
TRBJ1-1 NA TRBV7-6 NA CASSLYAAGANTEAFF TGTGCCAGCAGCTTATATGCTGCGGGTGCGAACACTGAAGCTTTCTTT
TRBJ1-6 NA TRBV3-1/TRBV3-2 NA CASSLLNSPLHF TGTGCCAGCAGCCTTCTTAATTCACCCCTCCACTTT
TRBJ2-3 NA TRBV5-4 TRBD2 CASSLENTGLATADTQYF TGTGCCAGCAGCTTGGAAAATACGGGACTAGCTACCGCAGATACGCAGTATTTT
TRBJ1-2 once TRBV3-1/TRBV3-2 TRBD1 CASSHGQGDGYTF TGTGCCAGCAGCCACGGACAGGGAGATGGCTACACCTTC
TRBJ1-5 NA TRBV28 NA CASSPKRNSVGNQPQHF TGTGCCAGCAGCCCAAAACGAAACTCGGTCGGCAATCAGCCCCAGCATTTT
TRBJ1-5 NA TRBV2 TRBD1 CASTQTGSDQPQHF TGTGCCAGCACCCAGACAGGGAGCGATCAGCCCCAGCATTTT
TRBJ1-2 NA TRBV27 TRBD1 CASHGDRDIYGYTF TGTGCCAGCCACGGTGACAGGGACATCTATGGCTACACCTTC
TRBJ1-3 NA TRBV11-2 NA CASTPRGAPPGNTIYF TGTGCCAGCACCCCGCGGGGAGCGCCTCCTGGAAACACCATATATTTT
TRBJ1-1 NA TRBV7-9 NA CASSLLGVEAFF TGTGCCAGCAGCCTATTAGGGGTTGAAGCTTTCTTT
TRBJ1-1 NA TRBV5-1 NA CASSLNAGRTEAFF TGCGCCAGCAGCCTTAACGCGGGACGCACTGAAGCTTTCTTT
TRBJ2-4 NA TRBV2 NA CASPPGEGGTKNIQYF TGTGCCAGCCCTCCGGGAGAAGGTGGTACCAAAAACATTCAGTACTTC
TRBJ1-6 NA TRBV7-6 NA CASSLGFEPWNSPLHF TGTGCCAGCAGCTTAGGCTTTGAGCCGTGGAATTCACCCCTCCACTTT
TRBJ2-7 NA TRBV28 NA CASSRYSGPYEQYF TGTGCCAGCAGCCGGTACAGTGGCCCCTACGAGCAGTACTTC
TRBJ1-5 NA TRBV27 NA CASSLAPNQPQHF TGTGCCAGCAGTTTGGCCCCAAATCAGCCCCAGCATTTT
TRBJ1-2 once TRBV4-1 NA CASSHQTGPLGYGYTF TGCGCCAGCAGCCATCAAACAGGGCCGTTGGGCTATGGCTACACCTTC
TRBJ1-1 NA TRBV6-5 TRBD1 CASRGQGAEAFF TGTGCCAGCAGGGGACAGGGGGCTGAAGCTTTCTTT
TRBJ2-2 NA TRBV7-8 NA CASSIQNTGELFF TGTGCCAGCAGCATACAGAACACCGGGGAGCTGTTTTTT
TRBJ2-7 NA TRBV7-3 TRBD1 CASSQGPGTGGASYEQYF TGTGCCAGCAGCCAGGGTCCCGGGACAGGGGGCGCCTCCTACGAGCAGTACTTC
TRBJ1-3 NA TRBV13 TRBD1 CASSLRGRQGPGNTIYF TGTGCCAGCAGCTTAAGGGGGCGACAGGGACCTGGAAACACCATATATTTT
TRBJ1-2 NA TRBV6-5 NA CASSYSRNRGDGYTF TGTGCCAGCAGTTACTCGAGGAACCGAGGTGATGGCTACACCTTC
TRBJ1-1 many TRBV5-4 NA CASKPQGPGEWEAFF TGTGCCAGCAAACCCCAGGGGCCTGGGGAATGGGAAGCTTTCTTT
TRBJ1-2 NA TRBV24-1 NA CATSETDRSGYTF TGTGCCACCAGTGAAACAGACAGAAGCGGCTACACCTTC
TRBJ1-1 NA TRBV12-3/TRBV12-4 NA CASRAGGSEEAFF TGTGCCAGCAGAGCCGGAGGGTCCGAAGAAGCTTTCTTT
TRBJ2-2 NA TRBV5-1 TRBD1 CASSLAAGGTGELFF TGCGCCAGCAGCTTAGCGGCAGGGGGAACCGGGGAGCTGTTTTTT
TRBJ1-5 NA TRBV5-6 NA CASNTGYNQPQHF TGTGCCAGCAATACAGGGTACAATCAGCCCCAGCATTTT
TRBJ1-2 NA TRBV3-1/TRBV3-2 NA CASSQAGQGYGYTF TGTGCCAGCAGCCAAGCTGGGCAGGGCTATGGCTACACCTTC
TRBJ1-1 NA TRBV7-3 NA CASSPGGGRNTEAFF TGTGCCAGCAGCCCCGGGGGGGGCCGGAACACTGAAGCTTTCTTT
TRBJ2-1 NA TRBV19 TRBD2 CASSPGTMNNEQFF TGTGCCAGTAGTCCCGGGACTATGAACAATGAGCAGTTCTTC